This T cell receptor (beta chain) was recovered during a study of memory CD4+ T cells and cytomegalovirus serostatus. Single viable CD3+CD4+CD8-CD45RO+ cells were sorted as the memory CD4+ T cells. Serum IgG to CMV pp150, pp28, p38 and p52 defined serostatus. The germline V and J ends were trimmed by 5 bases and 6 bases, with 8 bases remaining between them. The CDR3 has 12 amino acids. Germline CDR1 and CDR2: SEHNR and FQNEAQ (reference sequence). In the study's own analysis: After removing out-of-frame reads, approximately 2.2 million distinct TCRbeta sequences remained. TCRdb's table, derived via immunoSEQ multiplex PCR, lists solely in-frame clones and lacks some. The DNA was the basis for D and trimming; V, J and clone size are from that table. Among some 39,000 clones listed, 79% were seen once. General study points: Of under 200 reported CMV TCRbeta sequences, 67 were found in memory CD4+ repertoires.

About this clone itself: Its cognate antigen is unknown.

This TCR was sampled from an adult in good health and CMV-seronegative. The sample was memory CD4+ T cells from blood. The chain has TRBV7-9 and TRBJ1-5, with no clear D. The chain's CDR3 is CASSGEGQPQHF. DNA of the CDR3: TGTGCCAGCAGCGGAGAAGGTCAGCCCCAGCATTTT. The full variable domain, completed using reference TRBV7-9 and TRBJ1-5, is DTGVSQNPRHKITKRGQNVTFRCDPISEHNRLYWYRQTLGQGPEFLTYFQNEAQLEKSRLLSDRFSAERPKGSFSTLEIQRTEQGDSAMYLCASSGEGQPQHFGDGTRLSIL.